This is a list of T cell receptor beta chains from one sample in a study of control samples from healthy donors and cancer patients. TCRdb's copy holds only in-frame clones and misses some; the assay was immunoSEQ multiplex PCR. This sample yields 98,000 or so clones, of which around 82% are seen a single time; about 2% belongs to the top ten. The sequenced sample was blood. The source is a man in his fifties or sixties in good health. CDR3s include the opening cysteine and the closing phenylalanine or tryptophan. The order of the fields is V gene, D gene, J gene, CDR3 DNA, CDR3 protein. D genes are given only for firm matches.

TRBV28,NA,TRBJ1-2,TGTGCCAGCGCGATTTCTAACTATGGCTACACCTTC,CASAISNYGYTF
TRBV27,NA,TRBJ1-2,TGTGCCAGCAGTCCCGGGGGAGACTATGGCTACACCTTC,CASSPGGDYGYTF
TRBV18,TRBD1,TRBJ2-1,TGTGCCAGCTCACCACCATGGGACAGGGTGGGCAATGAGCAGTTCTTC,CASSPPWDRVGNEQFF
TRBV9,NA,TRBJ1-6,TGTGCCAGCGGGGACGGACCTAATTCACCCCTCCACTTT,CASGDGPNSPLHF
TRBV19,TRBD1,TRBJ2-3,TGTGCCAGTAGTGGCCGGACAGGGGGGAATACAGATACGCAGTATTTT,CASSGRTGGNTDTQYF
TRBV19,TRBD1,TRBJ1-5,TGTGCCAGTACCCTCGACCCGGGACAGCAGAATCAGCCCCAGCATTTT,CASTLDPGQQNQPQHF
TRBV11-3,NA,TRBJ2-5,TGTGCCAGGAGGTACAGACAAGAGACCCAGTACTTC,CARRYRQETQYF
TRBV4-1,NA,TRBJ1-5,TGCGCCAGCAGCCGAACCACTCTCAGGGGTGGCAATCAGCCCCAGCATTTT,CASSRTTLRGGNQPQHF
TRBV6-1,NA,TRBJ2-7,TGTGCCAGCAGTGAGGCGTTTCAGACCTACGAGCAGTACTTC,CASSEAFQTYEQYF
TRBV4-2,TRBD1,TRBJ2-5,TGTGCCAGCAGCCAATCCGGGACAGGGGGACTGGAGACCCAGTACTTC,CASSQSGTGGLETQYF
TRBV28,NA,TRBJ1-4,TGTGCCAGCAGTTTAGGCGTGGGGCCAACTAATGAAAAACTGTTTTTT,CASSLGVGPTNEKLFF
TRBV7-6,NA,TRBJ1-6,TGTGCCAGCAGCCGGCGCGGGGGGCCCCTTAATTCACCCCTCCACTTT,CASSRRGGPLNSPLHF
TRBV7-9,NA,TRBJ2-5,TGTGCCAGCATCACGGCTAGCGAGGAGACCCAGTACTTC,CASITASEETQYF
TRBV4-1,NA,TRBJ2-5,TGCGCCAGCAGCCCACTGGGGAGAGGGGTGGAGACCCAGTACTTC,CASSPLGRGVETQYF
TRBV28,NA,TRBJ2-3,TGTGCCAGCAGTATCCTCGAGGTAGTTTTCACAGATACGCAGTATTTT,CASSILEVVFTDTQYF
TRBV5-1,NA,TRBJ2-5,TGCGCCAGCAGTATACAGGGTTCCCAAGAGACCCAGTACTTC,CASSIQGSQETQYF
TRBV7-2,TRBD2,TRBJ2-1,TGTGCCAGCAGCTTAGCGGCGGTAGCGGGAGTAAATGAGCAGTTCTTC,CASSLAAVAGVNEQFF